The clone carrying this T cell receptor (beta chain) appeared a single time. These data come from a study of blood T cell repertoires in COVID-19. J lost 0 bases, V lost 8 bases, and 9 bases had no gene match. The CDR3 is 15 residues long. CDR1 and CDR2 from the germline V gene are MDHEN and SYDVKM. The assay was immunoSEQ multiplex PCR, and TCRdb's table has in-frame clones only and misses some. The repertoire consists of tens of thousands of clones, with roughly 88% occurring once and the leading ten covering approximately 5%. The rearrangement links TRBV28 to TRBJ1-1; 7 nucleotides line up with TRBD1. The clonotype originates from a middle-aged man with active COVID-19. Sequencing was carried out using peripheral blood. CDR3 nucleotides: TGTGCCAGCCATACCGGGACAGCCATGAACACTGAAGCTTTCTTT. Translated, it gives CASHTGTAMNTEAFF.